The 32 T cell receptor beta chains presented below share a single source sample, sequenced in a study of blood T cells in healthy people across ages (dated by TCRdb to between 2014 and 2017). The library was prepared using 5' RACE. Sequenced using an Illumina HiSeq 2500. A second 7 to 11 cycle PCR used a sample-barcoded 5' primer and a J-beta primer mix. TCRdb applied fastp at Q25 and MiXCR to the public reads, then kept only in-frame beta chains. Every entry covers one CDR3 protein and lists the most common genes and DNA from its rows. Recorded for this sample are 1,300,000 or so distinct CDR3 sequences; around 59% of them occurred a single time. 6.5% to 8.5% of the sample goes to the ten largest clones. Sequenced input: blood. The receptors come from a man between 18 and 29 years old in good health.

This clonotype appeared a few times. This sequence joins TRBV13 and TRBJ2-3, with 8 bases aligning to TRBD2. Germline assignment: CDR1 PRHDT and CDR2 FYEKMQ (reference sequence). The CDR3 covers 14 residues. Trimming removed 9 bases from V and 4 bases from J; junction bases left unmatched: 9. Here the CDR3 reads CASSGERRSDTQYF. DNA for the CDR3: TGTGCCAGTAGCGGGGAACGACGATCAGATACGCAGTATTTT.

V is TRBV12-3 or TRBV12-4 and J is TRBJ1-2; 9 bases map to TRBD1. V lost 7 bases, J lost 7 bases, and 7 bases stayed unmatched. This CDR3 is 13 amino acids long. The CDR3: CASKLTGGSGYTF. CDR3 DNA sequence: TGTGCCAGCAAACTAACAGGGGGCTCTGGCTACACCTTC.

V gene TRBV6-6 combines with J gene TRBJ1-4, with D uncertain. This CDR3 is built from 15 residues. Germline V gene sequence: CDR1 MNHNY, CDR2 SVGAGI (reference sequence). V lost 1 base and J 0 bases, leaving 6 bases between the germline ends. The CDR3 sequence is CASSYYTTTNEKLFF. Written as DNA, the CDR3 is TGTGCCAGCAGTTACTACACCACAACTAATGAAAAACTGTTTTTT.

J is TRBJ1-2 and V is TRBV27; D is perhaps TRBD1 (5 bases). There are 13 residues in the CDR3. V was pared by 8 bases and J by 2 bases, with 12 bases between. The V gene's germline CDR1 is MNHEY and CDR2 SMNVEV (reference sequence). The CDR3 loop reads CASGEQVNYGYTF. As DNA, the CDR3 is TGTGCCAGCGGAGAACAGGTGAACTATGGCTACACCTTC.

This clonotype was seen just once. The J gene is TRBJ1-1, the V gene TRBV3-1; tentative D call: TRBD1 (6 bases). V dropped 6 bases and J dropped 3 bases, with 26 bases sitting between them. This CDR3 is built from 18 residues. Per germline, CDR1 LGHDT and CDR2 YNNKEL (reference sequence). DNA for the CDR3: TGTGCCAGCAGACCAAGGGTCTTTTCCGGGGGGCCTCACACTGAAGCTTTCTTT. Translating it yields CASRPRVFSGGPHTEAFF. The entire variable domain, with the rest obtained from reference TRBV3-1 and TRBJ1-1, is as follows: DTAVSQTPKYLVTQMGNDKSIKCEQNLGHDTMYWYKQDSKKFLKIMFSYNNKELIINETVPNRFSPKSPDKAHLNLHINSLELGDSAVYFCASRPRVFSGGPHTEAFFGQGTRLTVV.

This clonotype was counted many times. This sequence joins TRBV29-1 and TRBJ2-5; no firm D call. Germline values: CDR1 SQVTM, CDR2 ANQGSEA. With 7 bases removed from V and 5 bases from J, the gap between germline ends came to 8 bases. The CDR3 is 10 amino acids. CDR3 DNA sequence: TGCAGCGCCGAAAGGGAGACCCAGTACTTC. It codes for CSAERETQYF.

This clonotype has only a few counts. This chain connects TRBV4-3 to TRBJ2-3; 7 bases fit TRBD1. This CDR3 is 17 amino acids long. The junction had 13 bases not matched to a gene; V was cut back by 4 bases and J by 3 bases. Germline V gene data show CDR1 as LGHNA and CDR2 as YSLEER. DNA for the CDR3: TGCGCCAGCAGCCCTTCATTGGTCGGGACAGTTACAGATACGCAGTATTTT. Its protein is CASSPSLVGTVTDTQYF.

This clonotype occurred a few times. V usage is TRBV7-2 and J usage is TRBJ2-5; D is uncertain. This CDR3 region has 14 residues. V lost 1 base and J 2 bases, leaving 8 bases between the germline ends. The germline V gene encodes CDR1 SGHTA and CDR2 FQGNSA. The CDR3 nucleotides are TGTGCCAGCAGCTTAGATCTCTCTCAAGAGACCCAGTACTTC. As protein: CASSLDLSQETQYF.

The chain joins TRBV25-1 to TRBJ1-1; D remains ambiguous. Germline lookup yields CDR1 MGHDK and CDR2 SYGVNS. The CDR3 contains 13 residues. With 7 bases removed from V and 5 bases from J, the gap between germline ends came to 14 bases. In DNA, the CDR3 is TGTGCCAGCACCCCTGAAAGGTTTACTGAAGCTTTCTTT. It yields the protein CASTPERFTEAFF.

This clonotype occurred once. The DNA for the CDR3 is TGTGCCAACGGGGCAGGTCGTTCCTACGAGCAGTACTTC. Protein product: CANGAGRSYEQYF. The chain joins TRBV28 to TRBJ2-7; D may be TRBD1 or TRBD2 (5 bases each). The CDR3 totals 13 residues. The germline V and J ends were trimmed by 10 bases and 1 base, with 14 bases remaining between them. Germline lookup yields CDR1 MDHEN and CDR2 SYDVKM.

A single count supports this clonotype. The chain has TRBV7-9 and TRBJ2-7; a possible D gene is TRBD2 (5 bases). The germline V and J ends were trimmed by 5 bases and 3 bases, with 11 bases remaining between them. There are 13 residues in the CDR3. Germline assignment: CDR1 SEHNR and CDR2 FQNEAQ (reference sequence). CDR3 DNA sequence: TGTGCCAGCAGCGGGAGCGGACTCTACGAGCAGTACTTC. Its protein is CASSGSGLYEQYF.

As regards this clonotype: The junction shows a germline mismatch at one end, possibly a read error. This chain connects TRBV2 to TRBJ1-1; maybe TRBD1 (5 bases). In germline, CDR1 is SNHLY, CDR2 FYNNEI. The CDR3 consists of 15 residues. In DNA, the CDR3 is TGTGCCTGCAGTGCGGGGTCGGGGCTCGGCACTGAAGCTTTCTTT. Translated: CACSAGSGLGTEAFF.

The CDR3 DNA reads as TGTGCCAGCAGTCTGGCGGGCTACTCCTACGAGCAGTACTTC. Protein: CASSLAGYSYEQYF. J is TRBJ2-7 and V is TRBV5-5, with D perhaps matching TRBD2 (5 bases). Deletions cut 5 bases from V and 0 bases from J, with 12 bases between. Germline V lookup: CDR1 SGHKS, CDR2 YYEKEE (reference sequence). CDR3 length: 14 amino acids.

The J gene is TRBJ2-3, the V gene TRBV6-5; 10 bases are shared with TRBD2. V was clipped by 2 bases and J by 4 bases; unmatched bases: 9. Germline V lookup: CDR1 MNHEY, CDR2 SVGAGI. This CDR3 contains 17 residues. The CDR3 loop is CASSYASSGSGADTQYF. The DNA of the CDR3 is TGTGCCAGCAGTTACGCGTCTAGCGGGAGTGGCGCAGATACGCAGTATTTT.

This clonotype was observed a single time. This chain connects TRBV7-6 to TRBJ1-4; no definite D call. CDR3 length: 16 amino acids. The germline V and J ends were trimmed by 4 bases and 0 bases, with 12 bases remaining between them. Germline-derived CDR1 and CDR2 are SGHVS and FNYEAQ. The DNA for the CDR3 is TGTGCCAGCAGCTATACAGAACCAGCAACTAATGAAAAACTGTTTTTT. This codes for CASSYTEPATNEKLFF.

V and J are TRBV4-1 and TRBJ1-2; D remains ambiguous. Per the germline V gene, CDR1 is MGHRA and CDR2 is YSYEKL. V was clipped by 1 base and J by 7 bases, with 16 bases between them. There are 15 residues in the CDR3. The CDR3 is CASSQVTGSVGGYTF. The CDR3 DNA is TGCGCCAGCAGCCAAGTAACCGGGTCTGTGGGTGGCTACACCTTC.

The genes are TRBV25-1 and TRBJ1-6, with TRBD1 as a possible D gene (5 bases). The V gene's germline CDR1 is MGHDK and CDR2 SYGVNS. Trimming stripped 7 bases from V and 9 bases from J, with 19 bases between. This CDR3 has 15 amino acids. In DNA form, the CDR3 reads TGTGCCAGCACAGGGCAGCTGGGAACACGTTCACCCCTCCACTTT. Translated, it gives CASTGQLGTRSPLHF.

V is TRBV29-1 and J is TRBJ2-7; D unresolved. CDR1 is SQVTM, CDR2 ANQGSEA, per germline. The ends were cut back, 1 base at V and 2 bases at J, with 9 bases in the middle. This CDR3 is built from 13 residues. The DNA for the CDR3 is TGCAGCGTTGAAGTCGGCAGTCCCTACGAGCAGTACTTC. This sequence encodes CSVEVGSPYEQYF.

The CDR3 bases are TGCGCCAGCGCGACAGCTGGGGCCAACGTCCTGACTTTC. As protein: CASATAGANVLTF. The rearrangement uses TRBV5-1 and TRBJ2-6; a weak D match, TRBD1 (5 bases). The V end was cut by 7 bases, the J end by 2 bases, with 7 bases between. This CDR3 has 13 amino acids. CDR1 and CDR2 from the germline V gene are SGHRS and YFSETQ.

This clonotype has only a few counts. The J gene is TRBJ2-5, the V gene TRBV15, with D possibly being TRBD2 (6 bases). CDR1 LNHNV and CDR2 YYDKDF come from the germline V gene (reference sequence). The CDR3 contains 15 residues. Deletions cut 1 base from V and 2 bases from J, with 11 bases between. In DNA form, the CDR3 reads TGTGCCACCAGCAGAGGTTCGGGAGAACAAGAGACCCAGTACTTC. Translated, it gives CATSRGSGEQETQYF. Variable domain in full (rest from reference TRBV15 and TRBJ2-5): DAMVIQNPRYQVTQFGKPVTLSCSQTLNHNVMYWYQQKSSQAPKLLFHYYDKDFNNEADTPDNFQSRRPNTSFCFLDIRSPGLGDTAMYLCATSRGSGEQETQYFGPGTRLLVL.

Only one count was recorded for this clonotype. Here the CDR3 DNA reads TGTGCCAGCAGCCCCATATCCCCCTACGAGCAGTACTTC. Protein sequence: CASSPISPYEQYF. The rearrangement joins TRBV14 to TRBJ2-4; D is unclear. The J call may be in error: the DNA end matches TRBJ2-7 better. Germline lookup yields CDR1 SGHDN and CDR2 FVKESK. The CDR3 runs to 13 residues.

This clonotype was detected a few times. V is TRBV11-2 and J is TRBJ1-1; TRBD1 matches at 9 bases. From germline, CDR1 is SGHAT and CDR2 FQNNGV. With 5 bases clipped from V and 3 bases from J, the junction kept 10 bases outside the gene matches. This CDR3 has 16 amino acids. The CDR3 DNA sequence: TGTGCCAGCAGCCCGGGACAGGGATGGTTTGACACTGAAGCTTTCTTT. It is translated as CASSPGQGWFDTEAFF. Supplemented by reference TRBV11-2 and TRBJ1-1, the full variable domain reads EAGVAQSPRYKIIEKRQSVAFWCNPISGHATLYWYQQILGQGPKLLIQFQNNGVVDDSQLPKDRFSAERLKGVDSTLKIQPAKLEDSAVYLCASSPGQGWFDTEAFFGQGTRLTVV.

This clonotype showed up just a few times. The V gene is TRBV7-2, the J gene TRBJ2-7, with D unclear. Germline V gene sequence: CDR1 SGHTA, CDR2 FQGNSA. This CDR3 region has 12 residues. Trimming left V 2 bases short and J 6 bases short, with 8 bases between. CDR3 nucleotide sequence: TGTGCCAGCAGCTTAACGTCCCGCGAGCAGTACTTC. Translating it yields CASSLTSREQYF.

The chain couples TRBV20-1 to TRBJ2-7; 11 nucleotides agree with TRBD2. Germline V gene sequence: CDR1 DFQATT, CDR2 SNEGSKA (reference sequence). The CDR3 spans 14 residues. With V trimmed by 2 bases and J by 5 bases, 5 bases remained unmatched. The CDR3 is CSARSGLAVNEQYF. CDR3 DNA sequence: TGCAGTGCTAGATCGGGACTAGCGGTTAACGAGCAGTACTTC.

Of note for this clonotype: One end of the junction varies from germline; a read error may be responsible. The chain joins TRBV20-1 to TRBJ2-3, with D unclear. The CDR3 spans 12 residues. Germline V gives CDR1 DFQATT, CDR2 SNEGSKA (reference sequence). The CDR3: CGAPFMTDTQYF. CDR3 sequence (DNA): TGCGGTGCTCCCTTCATGACAGATACGCAGTATTTT.

This chain links TRBV2 with TRBJ1-2; 11 bases are a match to TRBD1. V lost 9 bases to trimming and J lost 3 bases; unmatched junction nucleotides: 0. The CDR3 runs 12 residues. Germline CDR1 and CDR2: SNHLY and FYNNEI. The chain's CDR3 is CARGQGDYGYTF. The CDR3 DNA sequence: TGTGCCAGGGGACAGGGGGACTATGGCTACACCTTC.

The chain couples TRBV7-9 to TRBJ2-1, with 10 bases matching TRBD2. Germline V gives CDR1 SEHNR, CDR2 FQNEAQ (reference sequence). V trimming: 0 bases; J trimming: 9 bases; junction bases outside the gene matches: 8. CDR3 size: 16 residues. CDR3 sequence reads: CASSLAPKRGGGEQFF. In DNA form, the CDR3 reads TGTGCCAGCAGCTTAGCCCCTAAGCGGGGGGGCGGTGAGCAGTTCTTC.

This clonotype has a single count. CDR3 loop: CASSLTRGAETQFF. For the CDR3, the DNA is TGTGCCAGCAGCTTAACGCGGGGTGCAGAGACCCAGTTCTTC. The chain uses TRBV7-9 and TRBJ2-1, with D tentatively TRBD2 (6 bases). Per germline, CDR1 SEHNR and CDR2 FQNEAQ (reference sequence). Trimming pared 2 bases from V and 13 bases from J, leaving 18 bases between. This CDR3 region has 14 residues.

This clonotype was detected only a few times. This rearrangement joins TRBV7-9 to TRBJ2-7, with no clear D. The CDR3 runs to 13 residues. Per the germline V gene, CDR1 is SEHNR and CDR2 is FQNEAQ (reference sequence). The V end was cut by 3 bases, the J end by 0 bases, with 6 bases between. The CDR3 reads CASSFESSYEQYF. CDR3 sequence (DNA): TGTGCCAGCAGCTTTGAGAGCTCCTACGAGCAGTACTTC.

This clonotype turned up a few times. V usage is TRBV27 and J usage is TRBJ2-4, with a weak D call TRBD1 (6 bases). Gene TRBJ2-7 matches the end of the DNA better, so the J call may be wrong. Per germline, CDR1 MNHEY and CDR2 SMNVEV (reference sequence). The CDR3 consists of 13 residues. The CDR3 nucleotides are TGTGCCAGCAGTTCCAGGGGTGGGAACGAGCAGTACTTC. Amino acid sequence: CASSSRGGNEQYF.

There are a few counts of this clonotype. This chain connects TRBV2 to TRBJ2-3; D not resolved. The CDR3 totals 10 residues. From germline, CDR1 is SNHLY and CDR2 FYNNEI. With 6 bases removed from V and 13 bases from J, the gap between germline ends came to 11 bases. DNA of the CDR3: TGTGCCAGCAGAGATGGCGGAGAGTATTTT. Its protein is CASRDGGEYF. The variable domain in full, completed from reference TRBV2 and TRBJ2-3, reads EPEVTQTPSHQVTQMGQEVILRCVPISNHLYFYWYRQILGQKVEFLVSFYNNEISEKSEIFDDQFSVERPDGSNFTLKIRSTKLEDSAMYFCASRDGGEYFGPGTRLTVL.

This clonotype was picked up a small number of times. J is TRBJ2-7 and V is TRBV3-1; D possibly corresponds to TRBD2 (6 bases). Germline V gives CDR1 LGHDT, CDR2 YNNKEL (reference sequence). The V end was cut by 0 bases, the J end by 7 bases, with 16 bases between. The CDR3 has 15 residues. In nucleotides, the CDR3 is TGTGCCAGCAGCCAAGACCGGGACTTATCAAGTGAGCAGTACTTC. Its protein product is CASSQDRDLSSEQYF.